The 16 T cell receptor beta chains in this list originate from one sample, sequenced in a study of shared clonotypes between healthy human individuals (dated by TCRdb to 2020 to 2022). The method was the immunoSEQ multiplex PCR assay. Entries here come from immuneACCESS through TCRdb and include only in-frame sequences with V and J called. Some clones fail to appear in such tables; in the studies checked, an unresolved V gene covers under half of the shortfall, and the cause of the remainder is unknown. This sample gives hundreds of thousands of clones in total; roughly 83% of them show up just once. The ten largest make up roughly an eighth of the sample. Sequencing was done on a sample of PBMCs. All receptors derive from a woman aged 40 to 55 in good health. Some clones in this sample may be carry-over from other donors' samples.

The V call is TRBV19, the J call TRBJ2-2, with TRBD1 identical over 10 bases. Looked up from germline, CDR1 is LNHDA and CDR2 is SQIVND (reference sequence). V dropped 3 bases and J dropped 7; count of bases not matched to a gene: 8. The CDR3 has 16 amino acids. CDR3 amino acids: CASSIYRQGANGELFF. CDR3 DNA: TGTGCCAGTAGTATTTATAGACAGGGGGCGAACGGGGAGCTGTTTTTT.

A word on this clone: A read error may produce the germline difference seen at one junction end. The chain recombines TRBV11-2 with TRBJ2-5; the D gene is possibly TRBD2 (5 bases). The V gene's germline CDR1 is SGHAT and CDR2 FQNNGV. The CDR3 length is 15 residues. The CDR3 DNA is TGTGCCAGCAGCTTCGAGGGCACAGTCCAAAAGACCCAGTACTTC. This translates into CASSFEGTVQKTQYF.

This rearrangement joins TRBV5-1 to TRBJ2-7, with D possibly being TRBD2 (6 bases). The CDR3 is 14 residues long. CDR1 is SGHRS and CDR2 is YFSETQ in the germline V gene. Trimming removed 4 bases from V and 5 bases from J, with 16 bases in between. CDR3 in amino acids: CASSRTGSRDEQYF. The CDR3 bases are TGCGCCAGCAGCAGAACCGGGAGCAGGGACGAGCAGTACTTC.

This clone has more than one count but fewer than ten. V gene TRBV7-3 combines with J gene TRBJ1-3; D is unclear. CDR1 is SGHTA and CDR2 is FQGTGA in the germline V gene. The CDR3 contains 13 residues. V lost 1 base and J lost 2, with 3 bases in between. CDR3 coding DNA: TGTGCCAGCAGCTTAATCCCTGGAAACACCATATATTTT. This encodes CASSLIPGNTIYF.

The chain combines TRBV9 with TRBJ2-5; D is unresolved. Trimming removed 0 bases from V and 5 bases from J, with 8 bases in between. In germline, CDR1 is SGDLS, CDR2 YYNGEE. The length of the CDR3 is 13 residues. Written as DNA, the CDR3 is TGTGCCAGCAGCGTAGCTACTTGGGAGACCCAGTACTTC. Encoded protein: CASSVATWETQYF.

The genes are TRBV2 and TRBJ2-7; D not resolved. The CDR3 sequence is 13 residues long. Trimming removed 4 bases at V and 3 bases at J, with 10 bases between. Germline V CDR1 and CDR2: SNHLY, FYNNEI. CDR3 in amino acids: CASSGGVLYEQYF. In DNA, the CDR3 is TGTGCCAGCAGTGGCGGAGTACTCTACGAGCAGTACTTC.

This CDR3 is CASSPVPGQGYNEQFF. CDR3 DNA: TGTGCCAGCTCACCAGTGCCGGGACAGGGCTACAATGAGCAGTTCTTC. The gene calls are TRBV18 and TRBJ2-1; 9 bases align to TRBD1. The V gene end was trimmed by 2 bases and the J gene end by 3 bases; junction bases not matched to a gene: 5. The CDR3 covers 16 residues. Germline V gene lookup returns CDR1 KGHSH and CDR2 LQKENI. Full variable domain (rest looked up from reference TRBV18 and TRBJ2-1): NAGVMQNPRHLVRRRGQEARLRCSPMKGHSHVYWYRQLPEEGLKFMVYLQKENIIDESGMPKERFSAEFPKEGPSILRIQQVVRGDSAAYFCASSPVPGQGYNEQFFGPGTRLTVL.

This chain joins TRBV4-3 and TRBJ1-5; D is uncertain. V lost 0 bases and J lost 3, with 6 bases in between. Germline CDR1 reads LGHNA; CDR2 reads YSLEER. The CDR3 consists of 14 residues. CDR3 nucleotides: TGCGCCAGCAGCCAAGATCTTAACAATCAGCCCCAGCATTTT. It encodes CASSQDLNNQPQHF.

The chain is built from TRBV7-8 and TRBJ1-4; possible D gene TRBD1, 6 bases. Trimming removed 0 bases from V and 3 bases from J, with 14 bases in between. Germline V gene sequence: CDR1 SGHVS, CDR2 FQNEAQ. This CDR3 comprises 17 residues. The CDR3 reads CASSLATGGIANEKLFF. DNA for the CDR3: TGTGCCAGCAGCTTAGCGACCGGGGGCATCGCTAATGAAAAACTGTTTTTT.

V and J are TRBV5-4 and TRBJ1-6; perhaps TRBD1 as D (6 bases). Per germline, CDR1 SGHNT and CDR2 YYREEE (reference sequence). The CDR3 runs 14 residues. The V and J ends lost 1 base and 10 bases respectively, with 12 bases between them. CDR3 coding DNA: TGTGCCAGCAGCTTGCCAGGGGCATCATCACCCCTCCACTTT. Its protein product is CASSLPGASSPLHF.

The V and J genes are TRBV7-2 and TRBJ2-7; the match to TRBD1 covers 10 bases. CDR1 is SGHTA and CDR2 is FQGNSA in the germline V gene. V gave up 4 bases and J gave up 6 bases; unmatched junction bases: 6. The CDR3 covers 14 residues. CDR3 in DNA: TGTGCCAGCAGCTCATACGGACAGGGGGGCGAGCAGTACTTC. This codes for CASSSYGQGGEQYF. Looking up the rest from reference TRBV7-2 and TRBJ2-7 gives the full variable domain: GAGVSQSPSNKVTEKGKDVELRCDPISGHTALYWYRQSLGQGLEFLIYFQGNSAPDKSGLPSDRFSAERTGGSVSTLTIQRTQQEDSAVYLCASSSYGQGGEQYFGPGTRLTVT.

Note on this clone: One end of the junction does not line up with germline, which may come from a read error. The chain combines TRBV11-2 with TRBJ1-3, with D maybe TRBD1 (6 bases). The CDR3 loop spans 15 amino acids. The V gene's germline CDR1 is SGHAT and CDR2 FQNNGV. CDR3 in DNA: TGTGCCAGCAGCATAGACAGGACCTCTGGAAACACCATATATTTT. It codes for CASSIDRTSGNTIYF.

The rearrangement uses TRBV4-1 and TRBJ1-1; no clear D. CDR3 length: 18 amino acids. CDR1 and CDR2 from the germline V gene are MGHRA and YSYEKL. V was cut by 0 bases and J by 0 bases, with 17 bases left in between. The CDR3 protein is CASSQDRVGALMNTEAFF. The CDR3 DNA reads TGCGCCAGCAGCCAAGATCGTGTAGGTGCCCTGATGAACACTGAAGCTTTCTTT.

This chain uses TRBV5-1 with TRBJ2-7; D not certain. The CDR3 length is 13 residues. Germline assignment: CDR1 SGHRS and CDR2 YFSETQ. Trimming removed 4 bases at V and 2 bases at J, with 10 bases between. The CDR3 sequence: CASSRDLPYEQYF. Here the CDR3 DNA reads TGCGCCAGCAGCCGCGACCTCCCCTACGAGCAGTACTTC.

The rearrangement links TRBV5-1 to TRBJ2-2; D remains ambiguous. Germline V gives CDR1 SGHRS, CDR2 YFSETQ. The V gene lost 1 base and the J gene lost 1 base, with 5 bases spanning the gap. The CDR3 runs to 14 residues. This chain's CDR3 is CASSLWGNTGELFF. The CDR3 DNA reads TGCGCCAGCAGCTTGTGGGGGAACACCGGGGAGCTGTTTTTT.

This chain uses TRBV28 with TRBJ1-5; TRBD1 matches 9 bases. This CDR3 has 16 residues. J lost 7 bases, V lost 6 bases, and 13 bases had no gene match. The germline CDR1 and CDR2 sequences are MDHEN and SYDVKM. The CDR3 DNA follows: TGTGCCAGCAGCCCAATGGACAGGGGAGGAGGGCAGCCCCAGCATTTT. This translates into CASSPMDRGGGQPQHF.